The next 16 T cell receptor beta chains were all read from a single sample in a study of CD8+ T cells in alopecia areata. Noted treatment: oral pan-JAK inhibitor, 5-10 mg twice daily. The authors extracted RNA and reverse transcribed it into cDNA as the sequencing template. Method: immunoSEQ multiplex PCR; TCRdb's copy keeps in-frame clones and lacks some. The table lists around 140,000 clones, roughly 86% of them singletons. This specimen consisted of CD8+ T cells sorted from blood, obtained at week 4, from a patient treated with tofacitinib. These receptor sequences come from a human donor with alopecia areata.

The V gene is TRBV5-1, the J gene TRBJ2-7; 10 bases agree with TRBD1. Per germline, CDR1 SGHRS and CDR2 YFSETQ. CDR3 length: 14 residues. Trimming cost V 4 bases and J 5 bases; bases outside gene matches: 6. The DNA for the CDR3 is TGCGCCAGCAGCGAAGGACAGGGGGTTAACGAGCAGTACTTC. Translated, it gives CASSEGQGVNEQYF.

CDR3 nucleotides: TGTGCCAGCAGTTACCAGGGACAGGTTAATTCACCCCTCCACTTT. This sequence encodes CASSYQGQVNSPLHF. The V call is TRBV6-5, the J call TRBJ1-6; 8 nucleotides line up with TRBD1. After removal of 2 bases from V and 6 bases from J, the junction contained 3 bases not matched to a gene. Germline V gene data show CDR1 as MNHEY and CDR2 as SVGAGI. The CDR3 runs 15 residues.

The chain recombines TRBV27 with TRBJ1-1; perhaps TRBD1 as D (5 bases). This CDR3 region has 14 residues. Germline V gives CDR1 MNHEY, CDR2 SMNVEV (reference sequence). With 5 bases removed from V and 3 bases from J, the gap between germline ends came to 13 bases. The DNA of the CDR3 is TGTGCCAGCAGTCCTGCGGGGGAGTACACTGAAGCTTTCTTT. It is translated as CASSPAGEYTEAFF.

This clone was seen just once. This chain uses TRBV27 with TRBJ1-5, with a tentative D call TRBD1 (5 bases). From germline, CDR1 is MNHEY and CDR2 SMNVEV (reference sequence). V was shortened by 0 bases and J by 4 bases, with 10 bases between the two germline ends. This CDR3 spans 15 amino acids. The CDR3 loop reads CASSLSRGRNQPQHF. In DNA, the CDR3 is TGTGCCAGCAGTTTATCGAGGGGCAGGAATCAGCCCCAGCATTTT.

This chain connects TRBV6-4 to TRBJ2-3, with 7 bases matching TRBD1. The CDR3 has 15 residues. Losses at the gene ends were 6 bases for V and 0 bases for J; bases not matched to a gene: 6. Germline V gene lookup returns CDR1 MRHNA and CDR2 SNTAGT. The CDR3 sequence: CASRAGTASTDTQYF. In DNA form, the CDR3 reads TGTGCCAGCAGAGCCGGGACAGCGAGCACAGATACGCAGTATTTT.

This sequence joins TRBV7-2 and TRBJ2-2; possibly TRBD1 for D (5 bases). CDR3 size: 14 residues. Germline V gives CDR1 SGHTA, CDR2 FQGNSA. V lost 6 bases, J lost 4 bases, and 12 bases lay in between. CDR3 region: CASSPGAGTGELFF. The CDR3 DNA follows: TGTGCCAGCAGTCCTGGGGCAGGCACCGGGGAGCTGTTTTTT.

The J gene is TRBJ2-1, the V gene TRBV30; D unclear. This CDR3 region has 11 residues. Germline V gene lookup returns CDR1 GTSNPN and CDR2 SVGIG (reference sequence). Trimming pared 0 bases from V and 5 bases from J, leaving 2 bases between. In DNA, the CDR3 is TGTGCCTGGAGTGTAGACAATGAGCAGTTCTTC. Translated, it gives CAWSVDNEQFF.

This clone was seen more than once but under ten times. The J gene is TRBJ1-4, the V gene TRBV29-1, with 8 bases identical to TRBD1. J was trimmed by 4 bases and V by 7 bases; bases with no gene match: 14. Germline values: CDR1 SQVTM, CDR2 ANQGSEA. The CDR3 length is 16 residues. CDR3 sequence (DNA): TGCAGCGCGGAGTTGCGGACAGGGATTGGTAATGAAAAACTGTTTTTT. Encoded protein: CSAELRTGIGNEKLFF.

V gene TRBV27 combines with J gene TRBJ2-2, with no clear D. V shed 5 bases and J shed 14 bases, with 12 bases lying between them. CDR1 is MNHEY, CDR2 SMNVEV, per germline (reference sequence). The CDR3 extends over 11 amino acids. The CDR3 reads CASSTGLELFF. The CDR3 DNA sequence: TGTGCCAGCAGTACCGGGCTGGAACTGTTTTTT.

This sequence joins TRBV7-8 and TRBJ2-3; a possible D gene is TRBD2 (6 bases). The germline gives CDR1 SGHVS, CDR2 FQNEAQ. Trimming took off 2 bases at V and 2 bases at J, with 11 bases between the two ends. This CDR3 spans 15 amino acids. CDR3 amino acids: CASSLPTGVTDTQYF. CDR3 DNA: TGTGCCAGCAGCTTACCTACGGGAGTCACAGATACGCAGTATTTT.

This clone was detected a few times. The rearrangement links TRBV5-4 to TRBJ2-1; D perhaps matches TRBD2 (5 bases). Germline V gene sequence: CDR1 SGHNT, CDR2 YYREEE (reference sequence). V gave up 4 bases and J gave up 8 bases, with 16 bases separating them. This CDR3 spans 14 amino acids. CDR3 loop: CASSPGVGPDEQFF. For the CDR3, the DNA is TGTGCCAGCAGCCCCGGGGTGGGTCCGGATGAGCAGTTCTTC.

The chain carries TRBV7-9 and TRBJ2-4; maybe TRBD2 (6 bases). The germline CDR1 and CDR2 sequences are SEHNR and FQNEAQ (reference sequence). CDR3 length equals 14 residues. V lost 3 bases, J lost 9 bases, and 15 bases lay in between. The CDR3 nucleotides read TGTGCCAGCAGCTTTGATTCGGAGGGTAGCATTCAGTACTTC. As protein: CASSFDSEGSIQYF.

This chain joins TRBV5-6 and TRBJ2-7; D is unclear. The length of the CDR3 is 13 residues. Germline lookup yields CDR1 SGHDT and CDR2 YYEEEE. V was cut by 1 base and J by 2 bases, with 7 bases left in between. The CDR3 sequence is CASSLTETYEQYF. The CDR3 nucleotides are TGTGCCAGCAGCTTGACCGAGACCTACGAGCAGTACTTC.

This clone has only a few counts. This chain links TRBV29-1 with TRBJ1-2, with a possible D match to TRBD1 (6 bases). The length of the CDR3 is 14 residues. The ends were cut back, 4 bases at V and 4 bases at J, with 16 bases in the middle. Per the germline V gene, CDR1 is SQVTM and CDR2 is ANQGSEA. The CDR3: CSVGQANLPYGYTF. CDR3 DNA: TGCAGCGTTGGACAGGCGAACTTGCCCTATGGCTACACCTTC.

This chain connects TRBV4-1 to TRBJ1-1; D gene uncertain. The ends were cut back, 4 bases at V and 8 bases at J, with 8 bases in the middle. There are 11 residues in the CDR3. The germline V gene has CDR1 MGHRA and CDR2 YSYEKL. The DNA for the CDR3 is TGCGCCAGCAGCCGAGCTTCCGAAGCTTTCTTT. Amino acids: CASSRASEAFF.

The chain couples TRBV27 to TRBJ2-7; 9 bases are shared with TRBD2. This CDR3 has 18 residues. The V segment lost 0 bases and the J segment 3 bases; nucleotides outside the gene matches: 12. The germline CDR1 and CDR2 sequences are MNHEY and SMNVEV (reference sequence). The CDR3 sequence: CASSLSIGGGAFRYEQYF. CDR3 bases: TGTGCCAGCAGTTTATCGATCGGCGGGGGGGCTTTTCGCTACGAGCAGTACTTC.